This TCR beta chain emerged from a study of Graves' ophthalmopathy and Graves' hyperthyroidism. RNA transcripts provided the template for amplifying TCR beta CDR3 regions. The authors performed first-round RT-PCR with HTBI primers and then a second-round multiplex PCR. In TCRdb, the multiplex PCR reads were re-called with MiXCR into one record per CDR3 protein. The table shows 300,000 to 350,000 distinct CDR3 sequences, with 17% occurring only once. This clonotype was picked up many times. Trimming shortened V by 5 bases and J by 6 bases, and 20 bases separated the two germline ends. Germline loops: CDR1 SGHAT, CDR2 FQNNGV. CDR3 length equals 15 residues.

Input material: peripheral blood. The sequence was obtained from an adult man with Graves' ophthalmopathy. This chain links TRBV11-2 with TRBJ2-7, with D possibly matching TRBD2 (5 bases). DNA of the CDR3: TGTGCCAGCAGCCCGGGTGAAGCGCGGAGGTCCGAGCAGTACTTC. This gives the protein CASSPGEARRSEQYF.